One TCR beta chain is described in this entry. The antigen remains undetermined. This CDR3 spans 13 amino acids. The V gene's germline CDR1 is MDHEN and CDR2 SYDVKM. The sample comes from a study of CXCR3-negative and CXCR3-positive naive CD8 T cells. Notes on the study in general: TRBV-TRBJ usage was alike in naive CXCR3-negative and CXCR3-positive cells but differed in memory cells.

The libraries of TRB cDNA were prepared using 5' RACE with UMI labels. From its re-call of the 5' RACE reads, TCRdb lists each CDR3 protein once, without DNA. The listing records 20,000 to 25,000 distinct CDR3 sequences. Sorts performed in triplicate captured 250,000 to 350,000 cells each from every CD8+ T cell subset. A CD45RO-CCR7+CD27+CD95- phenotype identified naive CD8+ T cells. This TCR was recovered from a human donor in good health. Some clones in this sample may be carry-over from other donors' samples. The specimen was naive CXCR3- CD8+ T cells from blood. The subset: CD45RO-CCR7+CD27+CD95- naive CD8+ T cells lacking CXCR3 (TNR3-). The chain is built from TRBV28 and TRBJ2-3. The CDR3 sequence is CASSFGGTDTQYF.